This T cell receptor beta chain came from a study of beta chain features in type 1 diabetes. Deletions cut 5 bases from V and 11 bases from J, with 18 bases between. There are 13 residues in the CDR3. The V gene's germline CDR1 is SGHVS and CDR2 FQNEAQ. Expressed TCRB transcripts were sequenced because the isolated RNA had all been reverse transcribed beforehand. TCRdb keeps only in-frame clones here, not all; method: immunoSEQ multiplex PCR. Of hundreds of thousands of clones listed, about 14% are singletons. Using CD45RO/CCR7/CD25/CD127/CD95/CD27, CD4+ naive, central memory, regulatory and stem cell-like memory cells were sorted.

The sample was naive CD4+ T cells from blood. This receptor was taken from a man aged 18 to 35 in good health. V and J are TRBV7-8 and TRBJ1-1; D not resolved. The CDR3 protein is CASSLEGRAGAFF. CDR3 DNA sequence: TGTGCCAGCAGCCTCGAAGGGCGCGCGGGGGCTTTCTTT.